This T cell receptor beta chain emerged from a study of shared clonotypes between healthy human individuals. Study outcomes and limitations: Naive subsets, compared against memory subsets, generally had larger estimated richness values.

Notes on this clone: Antigen specificity is unknown.

The CDR3 has 13 residues. The germline V gene has CDR1 LNHDA and CDR2 SQIVND (reference sequence). The V end lost 6 bases, the J end lost 7 bases, and 12 bases lay between the germline ends. Donors, healthy HIV-negative adults, lacked recent acute infections or vaccinations. Only Caucasian adults living in Nashville, Tennessee served as donors. Splitting the CD4+ cells yielded a CD45RA+ naive subset and a CD45RA-negative memory subset. Assay used: immunoSEQ multiplex PCR; TCRdb lists only in-frame clones, some missing. The sample includes some 1.1 million clones, around 77% of them seen just once. J is TRBJ1-4 and V is TRBV19; no firm D call. The sample consisted of memory CD4+ T cells from PBMCs. Described subset: CD45RA-negative fraction. The TCR originated in a man aged 18 to 29 in good health. Some clones in this sample may be carry-over from other donors' samples. The DNA of the CDR3 is TGTGCCAGTAGAGTCCTAGTCGGTGAAAAACTGTTTTTT. The encoded protein is CASRVLVGEKLFF.